This TCR beta chain came from a study of PD-L1 blockade in urothelial cancer. Study details: In the patient group, most of the 29 were males with bladder-origin urothelial cancer. At 3 weeks after treatment start (second dose) and again at 6 weeks, blood was analyzed.

Turning to this clone: Its antigen is unidentified.

Time point specified: pretreatment peripheral blood. Study-level results: More expansion of tumor-associated blood clones, seen at 3 weeks, marked durable-benefit patients.

Profiled with immunoSEQ multiplex PCR; TCRdb holds only in-frame clones, not every one. The sample lists 87,000 or so clones; 84% were seen once. This clonotype originated in a man in his sixties with urothelial cancer. The sample in question was PBMCs, obtained around atezolizumab (anti-PD-L1) treatment.

In DNA, the CDR3 is TGTGCCAGCAAACAAACTGGGGCCAACGTCCTGACTTTC. Its translation: CASKQTGANVLTF. The chain carries TRBV7-6 and TRBJ2-6; D gene uncertain. With 7 bases removed from V and 2 bases from J, the gap between germline ends came to 6 bases. CDR1 SGHVS and CDR2 FNYEAQ come from the germline V gene. The CDR3 totals 13 residues. Based on the CDR3 plus reference TRBV7-6 and TRBJ2-6, the full variable domain is GAGVSQSPRYKVTKRGQDVALRCDPISGHVSLYWYRQALGQGPEFLTYFNYEAQQDKSGLPNDRFSAERPEGSISTLTIQRTEQRDSAMYRCASKQTGANVLTFGAGSRLTVL.